This is a list of T cell receptor beta chains from one sample in a study of blood T cell repertoires in COVID-19. The repertoire was sequenced with immunoSEQ multiplex PCR; TCRdb's copy has only in-frame clones and lacks some. Among fewer than 75,000 clones listed, 70% to 90% were seen once. Sequencing was carried out using peripheral blood. Every receptor here comes from a man in his fifties or sixties with active COVID-19. Both conserved end residues are part of each CDR3. A D gene is named only where the DNA matches it firmly.

TRBV4-2	TRBJ2-1	NA	12	CASSLWADEQFF	TGTGCCAGCAGCCTATGGGCAGATGAGCAGTTCTTC
TRBV29-1	TRBJ2-1	NA	13	CSVGDSSYNEQFF	TGCAGCGTGGGGGACTCCTCCTACAATGAGCAGTTCTTC
TRBV2	TRBJ2-1	TRBD2	15	CASSELLAGVNEQFF	TGTGCCAGCAGTGAACTGCTAGCGGGAGTAAATGAGCAGTTCTTC
TRBV27	TRBJ2-3	TRBD2	18	CASQKVGASGRFTDTQYF	TGTGCCAGTCAAAAAGTGGGTGCTAGCGGGAGATTCACAGATACGCAGTATTTT
TRBV3-1/TRBV3-2	TRBJ1-1	NA	14	CASSQVQANTEAFF	TGTGCCAGCAGCCAAGTTCAGGCGAACACTGAAGCTTTCTTT
TRBV19	TRBJ1-6	NA	16	CASSISGTSYNSPLHF	TGTGCCAGTAGTATTTCAGGGACATCGTATAATTCACCCCTCCACTTT
TRBV11-2	TRBJ2-7	NA	12	CASSLDAGQQYF	TGTGCCAGCAGCTTAGATGCAGGGCAGCAGTACTTC
TRBV6-2/TRBV6-3	TRBJ2-2	NA	14	CASSSTGYTGELFF	TGTGCCAGCAGTTCTACAGGGTACACCGGGGAGCTGTTTTTT
TRBV9	TRBJ2-1	NA	13	CASSGGNYNEQFF	TGTGCCAGCAGCGGCGGGAACTACAATGAGCAGTTCTTC
TRBV21-1	TRBJ1-2	NA	15	CASTGQGISFYGYTF	TGTGCGAGCACGGGACAGGGGATTAGTTTCTATGGCTACACCTTC